This is a list of T cell receptor beta chains from one sample in a study of blood T cell repertoires in COVID-19. Generated by immunoSEQ multiplex PCR, the TCRdb table keeps only in-frame clones and is missing some. Among fewer than 250,000 clones listed, around 89% were seen once. Sequencing used PBMCs or T cells enriched from blood (not recorded which). The source of these receptors is a woman under 30 who had recovered from COVID-19. CDR3s include the opening cysteine and the closing phenylalanine or tryptophan. D genes are given only for firm matches. Clone size is shown for a subset of rows, as once, few, many or a class of expanded clone.

D gene: TRBD2
clone size: .
J gene: TRBJ2-1
V gene: TRBV9
CDR3 protein: CASSVVRTSGVDEQFF
CDR3 DNA: TGTGCCAGCAGCGTAGTACGGACTAGCGGGGTCGATGAGCAGTTCTTC

D gene: .
clone size: few
J gene: TRBJ2-4
V gene: TRBV4-2
CDR3 protein: CASSQDYIGRQDQNIQYF
CDR3 DNA: TGTGCCAGCAGCCAAGATTATATTGGGAGACAGGATCAAAACATTCAGTACTTC

D gene: .
clone size: .
J gene: TRBJ1-5
V gene: TRBV3-1/TRBV3-2
CDR3 protein: CASSQDLRGNQPQHF
CDR3 DNA: TGTGCCAGCAGCCAAGATCTCAGGGGCAATCAGCCCCAGCATTTT

D gene: .
clone size: .
J gene: TRBJ1-1
V gene: TRBV5-1
CDR3 protein: CASSLDPGMNTEAFF
CDR3 DNA: TGCGCCAGCAGCTTGGACCCGGGAATGAACACTGAAGCTTTCTTT

D gene: TRBD2
clone size: .
J gene: TRBJ2-1
V gene: TRBV2
CDR3 protein: CATLAEHYNEQFF
CDR3 DNA: TGTGCCACACTAGCGGAGCACTACAATGAGCAGTTCTTC

D gene: TRBD1
clone size: .
J gene: TRBJ1-5
V gene: TRBV6-5
CDR3 protein: CASSYGQGSNQPQHF
CDR3 DNA: TGTGCCAGCAGTTACGGACAGGGTAGCAATCAGCCCCAGCATTTT

D gene: .
clone size: .
J gene: TRBJ2-1
V gene: TRBV3-1/TRBV3-2
CDR3 protein: CASSQDAGRYNEQFF
CDR3 DNA: TGTGCCAGCAGCCAAGACGCGGGACGGTACAATGAGCAGTTCTTC

D gene: .
clone size: .
J gene: TRBJ2-5
V gene: TRBV19
CDR3 protein: CASTKSGGRSETQYF
CDR3 DNA: TGTGCCAGTACCAAATCTGGGGGGAGATCCGAGACCCAGTACTTC

D gene: TRBD2
clone size: .
J gene: TRBJ2-1
V gene: TRBV3-1/TRBV3-2
CDR3 protein: CASSPPSGVNEQFF
CDR3 DNA: TGTGCCAGCAGCCCACCAAGCGGGGTCAATGAGCAGTTCTTC

D gene: .
clone size: .
J gene: TRBJ1-6
V gene: TRBV9
CDR3 protein: CASSVEDSGALHF
CDR3 DNA: TGTGCCAGCAGCGTAGAGGACTCAGGAGCCCTCCACTTT

D gene: .
clone size: few
J gene: TRBJ1-5
V gene: TRBV19
CDR3 protein: CASSIEGAGNQPQHF
CDR3 DNA: TGTGCCAGTAGTATAGAGGGGGCCGGCAATCAGCCCCAGCATTTT

D gene: TRBD1
clone size: .
J gene: TRBJ1-3
V gene: TRBV12-5
CDR3 protein: CASGLDGTAGNTIYF
CDR3 DNA: TGTGCTAGTGGTTTGGATGGGACAGCTGGAAACACCATATATTTT

D gene: .
clone size: .
J gene: TRBJ2-7
V gene: TRBV7-9
CDR3 protein: CASSPRLGDEQYF
CDR3 DNA: TGTGCCAGCAGCCCCCGACTAGGTGACGAGCAGTACTTC

D gene: .
clone size: many
J gene: TRBJ1-1
V gene: TRBV29-1
CDR3 protein: CSVVRVQGAFF
CDR3 DNA: TGCAGCGTTGTCCGGGTGCAAGGAGCTTTCTTT

D gene: TRBD1
clone size: .
J gene: TRBJ2-3
V gene: TRBV6-2/TRBV6-3
CDR3 protein: CASSGQGHTDTQYF
CDR3 DNA: TGTGCCAGCAGTGGACAGGGGCACACAGATACGCAGTATTTT

D gene: .
clone size: .
J gene: TRBJ2-7
V gene: TRBV5-1
CDR3 protein: CASSGGGTHEQYF
CDR3 DNA: TGCGCCAGCAGCGGGGGAGGGACACACGAGCAGTACTTC

D gene: TRBD1
clone size: few
J gene: TRBJ1-2
V gene: TRBV6-5
CDR3 protein: CASSPAGQYNYGYTF
CDR3 DNA: TGTGCCAGCAGTCCCGCGGGACAGTATAACTATGGCTACACCTTC

D gene: TRBD1
clone size: .
J gene: TRBJ1-2
V gene: TRBV30
CDR3 protein: CAWEGGYYGYTF
CDR3 DNA: TGTGCCTGGGAAGGGGGCTACTATGGCTACACCTTC

D gene: TRBD2
clone size: .
J gene: TRBJ2-1
V gene: TRBV4-1
CDR3 protein: CASSQDTGLAGGASYNEQFF
CDR3 DNA: TGCGCCAGCAGCCAAGATACGGGACTAGCGGGGGGCGCCTCTTACAATGAGCAGTTCTTC

D gene: .
clone size: .
J gene: TRBJ2-5
V gene: TRBV7-9
CDR3 protein: CASSLAGPGGETQYF
CDR3 DNA: TGTGCCAGCAGCTTAGCAGGGCCAGGGGGGGAGACCCAGTACTTC

D gene: TRBD1
clone size: .
J gene: TRBJ1-5
V gene: TRBV7-9
CDR3 protein: CASSRDSGHQPQHF
CDR3 DNA: TGTGCCAGCAGCCGGGACAGTGGGCATCAGCCCCAGCATTTT

D gene: .
clone size: .
J gene: TRBJ1-2
V gene: TRBV30
CDR3 protein: CAWSVRPTNYGYTF
CDR3 DNA: TGTGCCTGGAGTGTGCGGCCCACTAACTATGGCTACACCTTC

D gene: TRBD2
clone size: .
J gene: TRBJ2-3
V gene: TRBV20-1
CDR3 protein: CSASVLAEGTDTQYF
CDR3 DNA: TGCAGTGCCAGTGTCCTAGCGGAAGGCACAGATACGCAGTATTTT